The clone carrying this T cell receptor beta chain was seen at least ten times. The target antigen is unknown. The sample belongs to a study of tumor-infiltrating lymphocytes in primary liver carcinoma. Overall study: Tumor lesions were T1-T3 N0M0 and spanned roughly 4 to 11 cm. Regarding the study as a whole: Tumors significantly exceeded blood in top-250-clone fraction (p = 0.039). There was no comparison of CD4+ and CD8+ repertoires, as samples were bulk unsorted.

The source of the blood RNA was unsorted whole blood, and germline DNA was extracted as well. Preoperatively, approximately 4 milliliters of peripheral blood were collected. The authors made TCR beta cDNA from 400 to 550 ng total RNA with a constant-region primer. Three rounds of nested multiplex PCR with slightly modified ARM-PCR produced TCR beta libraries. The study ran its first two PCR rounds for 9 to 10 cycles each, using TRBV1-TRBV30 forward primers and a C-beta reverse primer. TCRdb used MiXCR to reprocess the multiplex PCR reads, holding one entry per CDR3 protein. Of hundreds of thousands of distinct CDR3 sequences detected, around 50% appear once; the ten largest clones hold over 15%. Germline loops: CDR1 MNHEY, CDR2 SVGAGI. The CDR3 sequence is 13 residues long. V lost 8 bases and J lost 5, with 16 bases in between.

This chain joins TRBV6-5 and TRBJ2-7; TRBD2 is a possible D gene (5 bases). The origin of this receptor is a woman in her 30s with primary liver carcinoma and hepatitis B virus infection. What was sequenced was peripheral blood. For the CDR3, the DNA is TGTGCCAGCGAGGACTCAGACTTTCACGAGCAGTACTTC. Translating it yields CASEDSDFHEQYF.